This T cell receptor beta chain comes out of a study of OX40 agonist ivuxolimab in advanced cancers. Study in general: Patients in dose escalation had liver, melanoma, kidney or head and neck cancers. There were three patients with partial responses, one having hepatocellular carcinoma and two cutaneous melanoma. Notes on the study in general: Patients with a partial response at 0.1-3.0 mg/kg had among the lowest clonal expansion.

This CDR3 is 15 amino acids long. Germline CDR1 is KGHSH and CDR2 is LQKENI. J lost 5 bases, V lost 3 bases, and 8 bases had no gene match. Profiling relied on immunoSEQ multiplex PCR, and the TCRdb table lists in-frame clones only, not all of them. This sample has just under 95,000 clones, with about nine tenths found just once. On this clone itself: Its target is not known.

This chain connects TRBV18 to TRBJ2-5, with TRBD2 matching over 8 bases. The clonotype was recovered from an adult with an advanced solid tumor such as melanoma, head and neck, liver or kidney cancer. The specimen comprised CD4+ or CD8+ T cells sorted from blood, sampled in a trial of the OX40 agonist ivuxolimab. CDR3: CASSPSSGLSETQYF. The CDR3 bases are TGTGCCAGCTCACCGTCTAGCGGGTTGAGTGAGACCCAGTACTTC.